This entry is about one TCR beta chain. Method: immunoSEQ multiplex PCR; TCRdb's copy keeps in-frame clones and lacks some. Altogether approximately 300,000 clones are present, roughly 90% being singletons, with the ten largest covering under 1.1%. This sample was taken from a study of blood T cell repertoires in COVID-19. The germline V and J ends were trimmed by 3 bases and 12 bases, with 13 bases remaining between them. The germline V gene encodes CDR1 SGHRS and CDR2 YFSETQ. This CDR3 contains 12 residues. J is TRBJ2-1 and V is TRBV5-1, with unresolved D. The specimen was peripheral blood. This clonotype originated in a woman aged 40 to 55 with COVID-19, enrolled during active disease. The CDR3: CASSSLQFGQFF. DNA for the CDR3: TGCGCCAGCAGCTCCCTCCAGTTTGGGCAGTTCTTC.